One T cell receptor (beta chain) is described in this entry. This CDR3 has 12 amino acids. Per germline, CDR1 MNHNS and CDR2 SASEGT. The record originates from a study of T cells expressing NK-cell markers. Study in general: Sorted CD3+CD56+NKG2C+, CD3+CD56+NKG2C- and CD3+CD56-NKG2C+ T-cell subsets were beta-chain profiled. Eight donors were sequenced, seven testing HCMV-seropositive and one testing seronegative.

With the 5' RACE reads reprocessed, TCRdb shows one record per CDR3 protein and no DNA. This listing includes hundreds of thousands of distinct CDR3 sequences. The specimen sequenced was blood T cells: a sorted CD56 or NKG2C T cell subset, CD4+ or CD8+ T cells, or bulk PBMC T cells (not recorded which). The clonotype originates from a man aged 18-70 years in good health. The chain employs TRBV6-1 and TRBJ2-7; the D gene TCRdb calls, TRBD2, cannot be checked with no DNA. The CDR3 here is CASGGRSYEQYF.